Sequencing of this T cell receptor beta chain was carried out in a study of response to subunit inactivated influenza vaccine. V lost 6 bases and J lost 7; bases outside the gene matches: 3. There are 12 residues in the CDR3. Per germline, CDR1 KGHSH and CDR2 LQKENI. TCRdb recomputed calls from the RT-PCR reads with MiXCR, one row per CDR3 protein. The data contain around 790,000 distinct CDR3 sequences, over 20% of them singletons. The sequencing used PBMCs from blood, collected approximately 5 days after vaccination. The source of this sequence is a man aged 50-60 years who received an inactivated influenza vaccine. The V gene is TRBV18, the J gene TRBJ2-1, with 7 bases aligning to TRBD2. CDR3 bases: TGTGCCAGCTCCGGGGGGACGAATGAGCAGTTCTTC. Translated, it gives CASSGGTNEQFF.